These T cell receptor beta chains were read from a single sample in a study of blood T cell repertoires in COVID-19. The repertoire was sequenced with immunoSEQ multiplex PCR; TCRdb's copy has only in-frame clones and lacks some. The sample lists 200,000 or so clones, 85% to 90% occurring once. The sequencing input was peripheral blood. The source of these receptors is a man aged 45-60 years with acute or convalescent COVID-19. Each CDR3 is given with its conserved first and last residue. A D gene is named only where the DNA matches it firmly. Size tells how often a clone was seen (once, few, many) or the class of an expanded clone, and some rows leave it out.

j_gene,abundance,d_gene,v_gene,CDR3nt,CDR3aa
TRBJ1-6,few,-,TRBV7-9,TGTGCCAGCAGCTACACAGCAGGTCTTTCACCCCTCCACTTT,CASSYTAGLSPLHF
TRBJ2-6,-,-,TRBV5-1,TGCGCCAGCAGCTTCCAGGGCAGTAGGGCCAACGTCCTGACTTTC,CASSFQGSRANVLTF
TRBJ1-6,-,-,TRBV18,TGTGCCAGCTCACCGAGCCCAGGGGCCGTGCGCGGTTCACCCCTCCACTTT,CASSPSPGAVRGSPLHF
TRBJ2-1,-,TRBD2,TRBV11-1,TGTGCCAGCAGCACCCGGACTAGCGGGGGGAACAATGAGCAGTTCTTC,CASSTRTSGGNNEQFF
TRBJ1-4,-,TRBD1,TRBV3-1/TRBV3-2,TGTGCCAGCAGCCTAACAGGGGGTTCTAATGAAAAACTGTTTTTT,CASSLTGGSNEKLFF
TRBJ1-2,-,-,TRBV27,TGTGCCAGCAGTTTCACAGGGATAGGATTCACCTTC,CASSFTGIGFTF
TRBJ1-3,-,-,TRBV7-8,TGTGCCAGCAGCTTAGACAGGGACGTTGTAAACACCATATATTTT,CASSLDRDVVNTIYF
TRBJ1-2,-,-,TRBV7-9,TGTGCCAGCAGCCTAACAGGGCCCCATGGCTACACCTTC,CASSLTGPHGYTF
TRBJ2-5,-,TRBD1,TRBV18,TGTGCCAGCTCAACACAGGGGCACGAGACCCAGTACTTC,CASSTQGHETQYF
TRBJ1-2,-,-,TRBV18,TGTGCCAGCTCACCAAATGAGTCAGGCTATGGCTACACCTTC,CASSPNESGYGYTF
TRBJ1-5,-,-,TRBV18,TGTGCCAGCTCACCACAGAGCTGGAATCAGCCCCAGCATTTT,CASSPQSWNQPQHF
TRBJ1-5,-,-,TRBV6-5,TGTGCCAGCAGTTTGGGCGGGATCAGCAATCAGCCCCAGCATTTT,CASSLGGISNQPQHF
TRBJ1-1,-,-,TRBV5-6,TGTGCCAGCAGCCCCAGGTTTTGGACTGAAGCTTTCTTT,CASSPRFWTEAFF
TRBJ2-1,few,-,TRBV5-1,TGCGCCAGCAGCTTGGCGGAGGGGAGCTCCTACAATGAGCAGTTCTTC,CASSLAEGSSYNEQFF
TRBJ2-5,-,-,TRBV18,TGTGCCAGCTCACCCCACGTGAGAGAGACCCAGTACTTC,CASSPHVRETQYF
TRBJ2-2,-,-,TRBV6-5,TGTGCCAGCCCGAAGAGTATTGGCAGGGCCGGGGAGCTGTTTTTT,CASPKSIGRAGELFF
TRBJ2-3,-,-,TRBV5-1,TGCGCCAGCAGCTTGGCCTCGTTCACAGATACGCAGTATTTT,CASSLASFTDTQYF
TRBJ2-2,-,-,TRBV5-1,TGCGCCAGCAGCTTGCGGGTCACCGGGGAGCTGTTTTTT,CASSLRVTGELFF
TRBJ1-5,-,TRBD1,TRBV30,TGTGCCTGGAGCCCGGGACAGCCAAATCAGCCCCAGCATTTT,CAWSPGQPNQPQHF
TRBJ2-3,-,TRBD2,TRBV6-5,TGTGCCAGCAGGGCGGGGGATAGCACAGATACGCAGTATTTT,CASRAGDSTDTQYF
TRBJ2-4,-,TRBD1,TRBV28,TGTGCCAGCAGTTTCAGCTACTTGACAGGGCCGGACTTC,CASSFSYLTGPDF
TRBJ1-4,-,TRBD1,TRBV7-8,TGTGCCAGCAGCTTAGCAGGGACAGGGTGGGAAAAACTGTTTTTT,CASSLAGTGWEKLFF
TRBJ1-2,-,TRBD1,TRBV6-5,TGTGCCAGCAGTTACTCTGGGACAGGGGGGTATGGCTACACCTTC,CASSYSGTGGYGYTF
TRBJ1-5,-,TRBD1,TRBV7-2,TGTGCCAGCAGCGCGGACAGGGGACGCAATCAGCCCCAGCATTTT,CASSADRGRNQPQHF
TRBJ1-2,-,-,TRBV5-1,TGCGCCAGCAGCTTCATCCCGGACAGTAACTATGGCTACACCTTC,CASSFIPDSNYGYTF
TRBJ2-3,-,-,TRBV7-9,TGTGCCAGCAGCCCCTTAGGGGGGGCCAGCACAGATACGCAGTATTTT,CASSPLGGASTDTQYF
TRBJ1-2,-,-,TRBV19,TGTGCCAGTAGAAACGGGGGGCGTCTGAGAGGCTACACCTTC,CASRNGGRLRGYTF
TRBJ1-3,-,-,TRBV6-5,TGTGCCAGCACTCCCTCGTGGGCTGGGAACACCATATATTTT,CASTPSWAGNTIYF
TRBJ1-2,-,-,TRBV10-3,TGTGCCATCAGCACAGGTCCCGACTATGGCTACACCTTC,CAISTGPDYGYTF
TRBJ1-2,-,TRBD1,TRBV4-1,TGCGCCAGCAGCCAAGCAGGGGGGACCTATGGCTACACCTTC,CASSQAGGTYGYTF
TRBJ1-4,-,TRBD1,TRBV9,TGTGCCAGCAGCGTAACAGGGGGAACTAATGAAAAACTGTTTTTT,CASSVTGGTNEKLFF
TRBJ2-3,-,TRBD1,TRBV2,TGTGCCAGCAGGCGACAGGGGGCTACAGATACGCAGTATTTT,CASRRQGATDTQYF
TRBJ2-1,-,TRBD2,TRBV28,TGTGCCAGCAGTTTGCCGGGGGGGGCGCCTTGGAATGAGCAGTTCTTC,CASSLPGGAPWNEQFF
TRBJ1-1,-,-,TRBV28,TGTGCCAGCACCTTGAGAAACAGGGTTACTGAAGCTTTCTTT,CASTLRNRVTEAFF
TRBJ1-6,once,TRBD1,TRBV5-1,TGCGCCAGCAGCGTCACGCCGGGACAGGATTCACCCCTCCACTTT,CASSVTPGQDSPLHF
TRBJ1-5,-,-,TRBV18,TGTGCCAGCTCACCAGGGCTTGATGGTCCCCAGCATTTT,CASSPGLDGPQHF
TRBJ1-2,-,-,TRBV5-5,TGTGCCAGCAGCTTGCTGACAGAAGTGAACTATGGCTACACCTTC,CASSLLTEVNYGYTF
TRBJ2-2,-,TRBD2,TRBV4-2,TGTGCCAGCAGCCAAGAGGGTCCCGGGCTAGCGGACACCGGGGAGCTGTTTTTT,CASSQEGPGLADTGELFF
TRBJ1-4,-,-,TRBV11-2,TGTGCCAGCAGATCCACGACAGGTGAAAAACTGTTTTTT,CASRSTTGEKLFF
TRBJ1-2,-,-,TRBV14,TGTGCCAGCAGCCAAGATCTCGCAGGGCCTCCCTATGGCTACACCTTC,CASSQDLAGPPYGYTF
TRBJ2-5,-,TRBD2,TRBV2,TGTGCCAGCACCTGGGGACTAGGAGAGACCCAGTACTTC,CASTWGLGETQYF
TRBJ2-1,-,TRBD2,TRBV5-5,TGTGCCAGCAGCTTGGAGCTAGCGGGGGCCGTGGATGAGCAGTTCTTC,CASSLELAGAVDEQFF
TRBJ2-1,-,TRBD1,TRBV3-1/TRBV3-2,TGTGCCAGCAGCCAAGGGACAGGGGGCGAGGAGCAGTTCTTC,CASSQGTGGEEQFF
TRBJ1-6,-,TRBD1,TRBV6-5,TGTGCCAGCAGGCCCGGGACAGTATATAATTCACCCCTCCACTTT,CASRPGTVYNSPLHF
TRBJ1-1,-,TRBD1,TRBV5-4,TGTGCCAGCAGTCCCAGACAGGGAAAGGCTGAAGCTTTCTTT,CASSPRQGKAEAFF
TRBJ2-5,-,-,TRBV27,TGTGCCAGCAGTTTGGAGGGGAGAGGTGAGACCCAGTACTTC,CASSLEGRGETQYF
TRBJ2-1,once,TRBD2,TRBV7-9,TGTGCCAGCAGCCCCGGGACTAGTAAGGCCAATGAGCAGTTCTTC,CASSPGTSKANEQFF
TRBJ1-1,-,-,TRBV27,TGTGCCAGCAGTTTATACGGGACGGGGGTTAACACTGAAGCTTTCTTT,CASSLYGTGVNTEAFF
TRBJ2-2,-,-,TRBV5-1,TGCGCCACCTCAGGGATCCCGAACACCGGGGAGCTGTTTTTT,CATSGIPNTGELFF